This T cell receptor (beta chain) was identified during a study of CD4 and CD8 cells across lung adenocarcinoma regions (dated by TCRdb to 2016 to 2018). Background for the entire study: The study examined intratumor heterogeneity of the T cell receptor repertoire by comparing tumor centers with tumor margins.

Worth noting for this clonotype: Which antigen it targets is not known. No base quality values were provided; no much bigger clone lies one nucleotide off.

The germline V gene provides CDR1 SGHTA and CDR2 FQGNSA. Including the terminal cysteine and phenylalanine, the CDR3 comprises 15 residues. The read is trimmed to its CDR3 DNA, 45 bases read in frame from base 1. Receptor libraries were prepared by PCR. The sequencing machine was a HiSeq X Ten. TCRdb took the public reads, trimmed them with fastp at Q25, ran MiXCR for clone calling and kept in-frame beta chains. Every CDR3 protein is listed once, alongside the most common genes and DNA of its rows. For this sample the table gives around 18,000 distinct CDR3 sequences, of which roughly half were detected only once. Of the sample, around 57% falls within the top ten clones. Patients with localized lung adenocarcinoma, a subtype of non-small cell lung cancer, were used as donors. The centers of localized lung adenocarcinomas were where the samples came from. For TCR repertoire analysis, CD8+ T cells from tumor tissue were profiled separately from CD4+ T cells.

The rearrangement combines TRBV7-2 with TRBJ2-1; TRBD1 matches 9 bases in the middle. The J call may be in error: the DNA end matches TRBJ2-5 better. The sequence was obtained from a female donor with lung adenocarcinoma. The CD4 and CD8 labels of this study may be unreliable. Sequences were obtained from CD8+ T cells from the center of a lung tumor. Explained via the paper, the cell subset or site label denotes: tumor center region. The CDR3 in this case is CASSFGDREIGTQYF. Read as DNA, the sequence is TGTGCCAGCAGCTTTGGGGACAGGGAGATCGGGACCCAGTACTTC.